These 5 T cell receptor beta chains came from one sample sequenced in a study of low-dose radiotherapy and immunotherapy resistance in tumors. Gene-specific TRAV and TRBV primers were used for first-strand cDNA, covering alpha and beta chains. The PCR that amplified TCRs ran for roughly 20 cycles, relying on a constant-region primer and a V-primer adapter. In TCRdb, the reads were re-called with MiXCR into one record per CDR3 protein. The table includes more than 90,000 distinct CDR3 sequences, less than 25% detected once. Time point here: after trial treatment. Treatment noted: LDRT plus nivolumab, ipilimumab, low-dose cyclophosphamide and aspirin (RACIN trial). Sequencing used PBMCs, obtained after low-dose radiotherapy plus immunotherapy. The receptor set was obtained from a male donor with prostate cancer.

The chain combines TRBV4-3 with TRBJ2-5; D is possibly TRBD1 or TRBD2 (6 bases each). With 0 bases removed from V and 5 bases from J, the gap between germline ends came to 16 bases. Germline V gene lookup returns CDR1 LGHNA and CDR2 YSLEER. CDR3 size: 16 residues. This chain's CDR3 is CASSQEGGLWLETQYF. CDR3 sequence (DNA): TGCGCCAGCAGCCAAGAAGGGGGACTGTGGCTCGAGACCCAGTACTTC.

Only a few counts were recorded for this clonotype. The rearrangement uses TRBV13 and TRBJ2-1, with D maybe TRBD2 (6 bases). Germline CDR1 is PRHDT and CDR2 is FYEKMQ (reference sequence). CDR3 length: 18 amino acids. V was cut by 5 bases and J by 1 base, with 21 bases left in between. CDR3 region: CASSHSTGLLNSYNEQFF. The DNA for the CDR3 is TGTGCCAGCAGCCACTCCACGGGACTCCTTAATTCCTACAATGAGCAGTTCTTC.

The chain combines TRBV7-2 with TRBJ2-1; 16 positions agree with TRBD2. The CDR3 is 18 amino acids. CDR1 and CDR2 from the germline V gene are SGHTA and FQGNSA. J was trimmed by 5 bases and V by 3 bases; bases with no gene match: 7. This chain's CDR3 is CASSLAGLAGGSHNEQFF. The CDR3 DNA sequence: TGTGCCAGCAGCTTGGCGGGACTAGCGGGAGGGTCCCACAATGAGCAGTTCTTC.

This clonotype was seen at least ten times. J is TRBJ1-6 and V is TRBV6-8; possibly TRBD1 for D (5 bases). CDR1 is MNHGY, CDR2 SAAAGT, per germline. Between the trimmed V and J ends, which lost 7 bases and 8 bases, there was a span of 18 bases. There are 15 residues in the CDR3. CDR3 amino acids: CASTVRDGRDSPLHF. The CDR3 DNA follows: TGTGCCAGCACGGTGAGGGACGGGAGGGATTCACCCCTCCACTTT.

This clonotype was recorded many times. The chain links TRBV20-1 to TRBJ1-1; D is undetermined. Trimming cost V 0 bases and J 0 bases, with 8 bases left between them. The germline CDR1 and CDR2 sequences are DFQATT and SNEGSKA (reference sequence). The CDR3 has 14 residues. The CDR3 DNA reads as TGCAGTGCTAGAGAAGAGAAAATGAACACTGAAGCTTTCTTT. Protein sequence: CSAREEKMNTEAFF.